The rows below give T cell receptor beta chains drawn from one sample of a study of T cells in tumors after PD-1 blockade. The repertoire was sequenced with immunoSEQ multiplex PCR; TCRdb's copy has only in-frame clones and lacks some. Of more than 45,000 clones listed, around four fifths were seen once; the top ten hold 8% to 10%. The specimen was PBMCs, collected before anti-PD-1 therapy. The source is a human donor with advanced basal cell or squamous cell carcinoma (not recorded which). The CDR3 runs from the conserved cysteine through the conserved F or W. Fields, in order: V gene, D gene, J gene, clone size, CDR3 DNA, CDR3 protein. The D gene is left open where the match is weak. Expanded clones are given a class, and other clones once, few, many or no size at all.

V: TRBV27
D: TRBD2
J: TRBJ2-1
size: few
DNA: TGTGCCAGCATGGAAGCGGGAGGCTCCTACAATGAGCAGTTCTTC
CDR3: CASMEAGGSYNEQFF

V: TRBV11-1
D: TRBD2
J: TRBJ2-5
size: NA
DNA: TGTGCCAGCAGGGGGACTAGCGGGGGACAAGAGACCCAGTACTTC
CDR3: CASRGTSGGQETQYF

V: TRBV5-6
D: NA
J: TRBJ2-7
size: NA
DNA: TGTGCCAGCACCGAAGCAGGAAGAGGGTACGAGCAGTACTTC
CDR3: CASTEAGRGYEQYF

V: TRBV9
D: TRBD1
J: TRBJ1-4
size: once
DNA: TGTGCCAGCAGCGTCCCGGGACAGAATGAAAAACTGTTTTTT
CDR3: CASSVPGQNEKLFF

V: TRBV9
D: NA
J: TRBJ1-1
size: NA
DNA: TGTGCCAGCAGCCCTCGTTCCGGGACGAGGGGGACTGAAGCTTTCTTT
CDR3: CASSPRSGTRGTEAFF

V: TRBV29-1
D: NA
J: TRBJ2-7
size: once
DNA: TGCAGCGTTGAAGATGAACAGGAGCTCTCCTACGAGCAGTACTTC
CDR3: CSVEDEQELSYEQYF

V: TRBV6-1
D: TRBD2
J: TRBJ2-1
size: NA
DNA: TGTGCCAGCAGTGATGCAGCGGGAGGAATTCTGTCCTACAATGAGCAGTTCTTC
CDR3: CASSDAAGGILSYNEQFF

V: TRBV28
D: TRBD1
J: TRBJ2-7
size: once
DNA: TGTGCCAGCAGCACACGACAGGGGAGAATTTACGAGCAGTACTTC
CDR3: CASSTRQGRIYEQYF

V: TRBV3-1/TRBV3-2
D: NA
J: TRBJ1-4
size: once
DNA: TGTGCCAGCACCCATCGCGGGGGTTCGGAAAAACTGTTTTTT
CDR3: CASTHRGGSEKLFF

V: TRBV5-1
D: TRBD2
J: TRBJ2-7
size: NA
DNA: TGCGCCAGCAGCTTGGGAGGACTAGCGCCCTACGAGCAGTACTTC
CDR3: CASSLGGLAPYEQYF

V: TRBV5-1
D: TRBD2
J: TRBJ2-3
size: NA
DNA: TGCGCCAGCGCTTTTGCGGGGGTTTTCACAGATACGCAGTATTTT
CDR3: CASAFAGVFTDTQYF

V: TRBV29-1
D: TRBD2
J: TRBJ2-2
size: NA
DNA: TGCAGCGTTGATATGGGCGGGGGTACCGGGGAGCTGTTTTTT
CDR3: CSVDMGGGTGELFF

V: TRBV25-1
D: NA
J: TRBJ1-5
size: NA
DNA: TGTGCCAGCAGTGAGGCGGGGGGTTCCAATCAGCCCCAGCATTTT
CDR3: CASSEAGGSNQPQHF

V: TRBV4-1
D: NA
J: TRBJ2-1
size: NA
DNA: TGCGCCAGCAGTCTAGGGGGGACCTACAATGAGCAGTTCTTC
CDR3: CASSLGGTYNEQFF

V: TRBV7-9
D: TRBD1
J: TRBJ2-2
size: NA
DNA: TGTGCCAGCAGCCTGAGGACAGGATCCACCGGGGAGCTGTTTTTT
CDR3: CASSLRTGSTGELFF

V: TRBV9
D: NA
J: TRBJ2-5
size: NA
DNA: TGTGCCAGCAGCGTAGAGAGGGGTGTCGCAGAGACCCAGTACTTC
CDR3: CASSVERGVAETQYF

V: TRBV28
D: TRBD2
J: TRBJ2-5
size: medium-sized
DNA: TGTGCCTCCCTCCCCGCAGGCGGGAGAGAGACCCAGTACTTC
CDR3: CASLPAGGRETQYF